This TCR beta chain was sequenced for a study of CD8 T cells in acute hepatitis C reinfection (dated by TCRdb to about 2021). Broadly, across the study: Both during acute infection and after viral clearance, the study profiled the TCRbeta repertoire of CD8+ T cells that were specific for the HCV NS3-1073 epitope. Paired acute and follow-up samples were contributed by four of the spontaneous resolvers. What the research found in general, with its limitations: TRBV04 and TRBV06 gene families were preferentially used in all groups, and this usage was not explained by overrepresentation in the naive pool. More than ten public clonotypes were found regardless of outcome, and V04-02/J02-02 was used by one public clonotype. Chronically infected subjects had no follow-up repertoires because NS3-1073 specific cells were too rare to sort. NS3-1073 specific repertoires were highly diverse, with no significant diversity differences between acute resolver, follow-up resolver and acute chronic samples. Only the TCRbeta chain was sequenced in bulk, so alphabeta pairing of public clonotypes could not be determined. CDR3 sequences shared with other epitopes were rare, and differing sequencing approaches may have limited exact matching.

This sample's time point label indicates: naive CD8 control sorted from an acute-time-point sample. Enrolled in the Montreal Hepatitis C Cohort (HEPCO) in Canada, the donors were people who inject drugs, and these donors were followed every 3 months. A positive HCV RNA or antibody test that followed a negative test within the previous 24 weeks was the definition used for acute primary HCV infection. CD3, CD8 and CD45RO antibodies were used for surface staining, and dead cells were excluded with an aqua fixable dye. The cohort also included several subjects who developed chronic infection, defined as HCV RNA positivity at 24 weeks. From thawed, previously cryostored peripheral blood mononuclear cells, CD8+ T cells were purified through negative selection performed by means of the MACS CD8+ T cell Isolation Kit. A BD FACSAria II cell sorter was used for cell sorting. Looking up the germline V gene (reference sequence) yields CDR1 SGHKS and CDR2 YYEKEE. CDR3 length: 14 amino acids, cysteine to phenylalanine. The only DNA kept is the CDR3, 42 bases in frame from the first base. For this chain, trimming is 2 bases at the V end and 1 base at the J end, and the number of junction bases without a gene match is 1.

A remark on this clone: This clone's antigen is unknown. No quality values exist for individual bases; no much larger clone is one base distant.

Genomic DNA was extracted from the FACS-sorted cells, and the TCRbeta chains were sequenced by the commercial immunoSEQ service. Under the source paper's analysis protocol: ImmunoSEQ Analyzer software v3.0 and R v3.5.1 were used to analyze the repertoire data. Only productive rearrangements were analyzed, as sequences containing stop codons or out-of-frame rearrangements were removed. The sequencing provider supplied the metrics for Simpson diversity, Shannon entropy, CDR3 length and nucleotide addition. Clonotypes were grouped by frequency into dominant, sub-dominant, low or lowest abundance categories, and clonotypes below 0.1% were left out of most analyses. A CDR3 amino acid clonotype was called public when found in at least two subjects at a cumulative frequency of at least 0.5%. As stored in TCRdb, this immuneACCESS dataset retains in-frame rearrangements with V and J assigned. A fraction of the clones does not appear; measured against another copy, unresolved V genes explain less than half of the discrepancy, and the remainder lacks a known reason. V and J calls and clone size are copied from that table; D and trimming were computed from the DNA. Counted in this sample were more than 35,000 clones; 87% of them appeared once. The top ten constitute more than 0.4% of the sample.

The receptor was derived from a man younger than 40 with chronic hepatitis C. Recombination joined TRBV5-5 with TRBJ1-1, and 8 bases in between align with TRBD1. What was sequenced was naive CD8+ T cells from PBMCs. What the cell subset or site label conveys for this sample: sorted total naive CD45RO-negative CD8+ T cells. The CDR3 protein: CASSFDRGNTEAFF. In nucleotide form, the sequence is TGTGCCAGCAGCTTCGACAGGGGGAACACTGAAGCTTTCTTT.